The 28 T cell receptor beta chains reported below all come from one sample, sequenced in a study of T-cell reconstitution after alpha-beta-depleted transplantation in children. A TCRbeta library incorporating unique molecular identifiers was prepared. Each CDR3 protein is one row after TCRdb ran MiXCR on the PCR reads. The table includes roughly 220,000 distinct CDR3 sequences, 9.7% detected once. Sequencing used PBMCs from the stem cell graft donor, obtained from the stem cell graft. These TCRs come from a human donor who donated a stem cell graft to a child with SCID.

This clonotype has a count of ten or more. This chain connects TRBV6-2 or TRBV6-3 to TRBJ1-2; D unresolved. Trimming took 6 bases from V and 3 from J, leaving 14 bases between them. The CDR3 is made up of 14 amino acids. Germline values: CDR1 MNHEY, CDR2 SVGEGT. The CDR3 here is CASSPSPEYYGYTF. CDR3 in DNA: TGTGCCAGCAGCCCCTCACCCGAGTACTATGGCTACACCTTC.

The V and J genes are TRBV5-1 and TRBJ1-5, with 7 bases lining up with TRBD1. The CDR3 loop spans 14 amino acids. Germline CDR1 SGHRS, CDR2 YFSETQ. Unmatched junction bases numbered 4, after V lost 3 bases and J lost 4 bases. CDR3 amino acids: CASSSGTENQPQHF. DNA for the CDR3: TGCGCCAGCAGCTCCGGGACAGAAAATCAGCCCCAGCATTTT.

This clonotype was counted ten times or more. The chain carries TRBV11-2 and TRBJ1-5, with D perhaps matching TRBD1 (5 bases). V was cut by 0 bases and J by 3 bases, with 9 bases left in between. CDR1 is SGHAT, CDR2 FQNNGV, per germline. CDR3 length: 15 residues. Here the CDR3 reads CASSLDGTYNQPQHF. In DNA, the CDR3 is TGTGCCAGCAGCTTAGATGGGACCTACAATCAGCCCCAGCATTTT.

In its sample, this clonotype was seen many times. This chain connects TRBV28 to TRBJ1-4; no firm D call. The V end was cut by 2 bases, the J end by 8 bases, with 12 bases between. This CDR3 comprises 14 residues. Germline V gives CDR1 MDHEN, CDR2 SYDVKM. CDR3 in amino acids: CASSLRVFGEKLFF. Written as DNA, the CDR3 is TGTGCCAGCAGTTTAAGGGTTTTTGGAGAAAAACTGTTTTTT.

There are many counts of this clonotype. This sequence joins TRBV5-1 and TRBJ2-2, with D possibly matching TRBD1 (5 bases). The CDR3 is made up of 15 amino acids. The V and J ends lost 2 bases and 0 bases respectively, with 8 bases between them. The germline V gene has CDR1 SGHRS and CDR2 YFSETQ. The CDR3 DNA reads TGCGCCAGCAGCTTAGGACAACCGAACACCGGGGAGCTGTTTTTT. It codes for CASSLGQPNTGELFF.

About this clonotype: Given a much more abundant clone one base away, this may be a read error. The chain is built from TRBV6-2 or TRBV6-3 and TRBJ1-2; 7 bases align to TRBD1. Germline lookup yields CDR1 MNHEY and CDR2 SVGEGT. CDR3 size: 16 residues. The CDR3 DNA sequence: TGTCCCAGCAGCCCCGGTGGACAGGCCTTAAACTATGGCTACACCTTC. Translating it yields CPSSPGGQALNYGYTF.

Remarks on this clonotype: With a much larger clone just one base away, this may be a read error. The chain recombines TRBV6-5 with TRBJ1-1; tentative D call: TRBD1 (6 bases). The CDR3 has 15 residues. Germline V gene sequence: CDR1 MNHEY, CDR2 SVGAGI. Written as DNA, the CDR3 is TGTGCCAGCAGTTATACTGGACAGCGGAACACTAAAGCTTTCTTT. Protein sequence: CASSYTGQRNTKAFF.

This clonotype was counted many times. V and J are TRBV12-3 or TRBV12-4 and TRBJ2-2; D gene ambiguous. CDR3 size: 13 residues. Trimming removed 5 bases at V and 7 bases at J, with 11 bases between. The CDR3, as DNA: TGTGCCAGCAGTCCTTACCGTGGCGGGGAGCTGTTTTTT. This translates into CASSPYRGGELFF.

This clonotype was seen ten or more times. The DNA of the CDR3 is TGTGCCAGCGGCTCAGGGGGCACCTCCTATAATTCACCCCTCCACTTT. It codes for CASGSGGTSYNSPLHF. The chain carries TRBV7-8 and TRBJ1-6; 8 bases fit TRBD1. The CDR3 has 16 amino acids. Trimming at V came to 8 bases and at J to 0 bases, leaving 6 bases not matched to a gene. Looked up from germline, CDR1 is SGHVS and CDR2 is FQNEAQ.

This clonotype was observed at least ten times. Here the CDR3 DNA reads TGTGCCAGCAGCCCCACCGTGGCGGCGACTTACGAGCAGTACTTC. It translates to CASSPTVAATYEQYF. The chain is built from TRBV7-8 and TRBJ2-7; no clear D. In germline, CDR1 is SGHVS, CDR2 FQNEAQ. The CDR3 is 15 amino acids. The V and J ends lost 5 bases and 4 bases respectively, with 18 bases between them.

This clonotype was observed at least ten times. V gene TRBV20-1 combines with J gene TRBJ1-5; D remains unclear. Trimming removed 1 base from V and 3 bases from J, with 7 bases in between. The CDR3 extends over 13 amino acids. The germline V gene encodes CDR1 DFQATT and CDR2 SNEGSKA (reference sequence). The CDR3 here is CSARGRPNQPQHF. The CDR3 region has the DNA TGCAGTGCTAGAGGGAGACCCAATCAGCCCCAGCATTTT.

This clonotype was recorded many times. In DNA form, the CDR3 reads TGTGCCAGCAGCTTCAACACAGGAGATGGAAACACCATATATTTT. It codes for CASSFNTGDGNTIYF. V gene TRBV13 combines with J gene TRBJ1-3, with D possibly matching TRBD1 (5 bases). CDR1 PRHDT and CDR2 FYEKMQ come from the germline V gene (reference sequence). The ends were cut back, 3 bases at V and 3 bases at J, with 12 bases in the middle. This CDR3 contains 15 residues.

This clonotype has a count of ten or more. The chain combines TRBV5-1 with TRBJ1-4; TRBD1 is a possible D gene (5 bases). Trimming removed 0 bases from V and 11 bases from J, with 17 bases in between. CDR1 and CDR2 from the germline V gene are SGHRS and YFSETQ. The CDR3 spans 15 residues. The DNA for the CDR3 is TGCGCCAGCAGCTTGGACGGGACGCAATCGGACAAACTGTTTTTT. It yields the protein CASSLDGTQSDKLFF.

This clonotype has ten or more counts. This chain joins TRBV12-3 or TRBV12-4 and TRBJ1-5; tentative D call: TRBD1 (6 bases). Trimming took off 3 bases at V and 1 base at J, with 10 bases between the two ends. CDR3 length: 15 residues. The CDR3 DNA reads TGTGCCAGCAGTTTCGGAGGGGGGAGCAATCAGCCCCAGCATTTT. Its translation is CASSFGGGSNQPQHF.

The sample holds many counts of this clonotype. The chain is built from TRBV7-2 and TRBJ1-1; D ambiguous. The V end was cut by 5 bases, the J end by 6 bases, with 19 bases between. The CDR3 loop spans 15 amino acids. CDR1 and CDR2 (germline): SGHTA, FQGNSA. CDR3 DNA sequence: TGTGCCAGCAGCGTAGACTCCTTTGGTCGTCCTGAAGCTTTCTTT. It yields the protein CASSVDSFGRPEAFF.

CDR3 region: CASNPRRDTGELFF. The CDR3 DNA reads as TGTGCCAGCAATCCGAGAAGAGACACCGGGGAGCTGTTTTTT. The rearrangement links TRBV28 to TRBJ2-2; D gene uncertain. Trimming shortened V by 7 bases and J by 3 bases, and 12 bases separated the two germline ends. Germline V gene lookup returns CDR1 MDHEN and CDR2 SYDVKM. The CDR3 sequence is 14 residues long.

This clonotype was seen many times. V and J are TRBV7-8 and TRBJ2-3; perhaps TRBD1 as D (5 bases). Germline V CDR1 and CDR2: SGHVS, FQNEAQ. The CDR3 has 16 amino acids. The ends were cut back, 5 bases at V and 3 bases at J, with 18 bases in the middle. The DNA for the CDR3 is TGTGCCAGCAGCCCCCGCATCACGACAGCTACAGATACGCAGTATTTT. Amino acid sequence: CASSPRITTATDTQYF.

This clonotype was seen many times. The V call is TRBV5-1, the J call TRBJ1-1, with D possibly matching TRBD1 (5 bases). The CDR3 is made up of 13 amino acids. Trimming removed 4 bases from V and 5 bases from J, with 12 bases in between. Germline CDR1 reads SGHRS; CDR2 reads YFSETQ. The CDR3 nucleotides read TGCGCCAGCAGCCGGGGACTCAGGACTGAAGCTTTCTTT. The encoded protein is CASSRGLRTEAFF.

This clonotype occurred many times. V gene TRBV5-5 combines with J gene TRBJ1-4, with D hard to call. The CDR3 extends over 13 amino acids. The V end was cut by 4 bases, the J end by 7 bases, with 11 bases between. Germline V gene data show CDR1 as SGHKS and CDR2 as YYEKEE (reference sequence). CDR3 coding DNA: TGTGCCAGCAGCCTTGATGTGGGTGAAAAACTGTTTTTT. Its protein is CASSLDVGEKLFF.

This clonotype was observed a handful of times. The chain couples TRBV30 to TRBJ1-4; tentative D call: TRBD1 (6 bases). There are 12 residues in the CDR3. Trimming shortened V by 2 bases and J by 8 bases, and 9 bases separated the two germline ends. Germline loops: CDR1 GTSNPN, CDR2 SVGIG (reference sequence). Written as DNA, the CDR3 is TGTGCCTGGAGTCTGGGGGCGGAAAAACTGTTTTTT. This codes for CAWSLGAEKLFF.

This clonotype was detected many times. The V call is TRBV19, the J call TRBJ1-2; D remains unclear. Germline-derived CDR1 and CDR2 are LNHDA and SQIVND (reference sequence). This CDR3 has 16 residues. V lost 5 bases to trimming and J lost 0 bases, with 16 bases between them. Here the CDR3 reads CASSAQGRATNYGYTF. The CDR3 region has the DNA TGTGCCAGTAGTGCACAAGGGCGAGCGACTAACTATGGCTACACCTTC.

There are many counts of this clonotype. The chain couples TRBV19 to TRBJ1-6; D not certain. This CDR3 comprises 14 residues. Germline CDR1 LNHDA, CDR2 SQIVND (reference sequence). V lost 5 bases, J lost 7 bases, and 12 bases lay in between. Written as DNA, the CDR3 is TGTGCCAGTAGTGTGACGGGCCGGAATTCACCCCTCCACTTT. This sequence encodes CASSVTGRNSPLHF.

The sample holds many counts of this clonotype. CDR3 sequence: CASSNPSYEQYF. The CDR3 bases are TGTGCCAGCAGCAACCCTTCCTACGAGCAGTACTTC. The rearrangement uses TRBV7-6 and TRBJ2-7; D call uncertain. V was clipped by 5 bases and J by 1 base, with 6 bases between them. This CDR3 region has 12 residues. Germline V gene data show CDR1 as SGHVS and CDR2 as FNYEAQ.

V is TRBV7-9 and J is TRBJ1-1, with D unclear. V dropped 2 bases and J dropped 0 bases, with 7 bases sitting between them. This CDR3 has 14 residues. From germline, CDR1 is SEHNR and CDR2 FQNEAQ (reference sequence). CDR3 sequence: CASSLHGMNTEAFF. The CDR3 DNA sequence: TGTGCCAGCAGCTTACACGGCATGAACACTGAAGCTTTCTTT. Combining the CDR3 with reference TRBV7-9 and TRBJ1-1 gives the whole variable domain DTGVSQNPRHKITKRGQNVTFRCDPISEHNRLYWYRQTLGQGPEFLTYFQNEAQLEKSRLLSDRFSAERPKGSFSTLEIQRTEQGDSAMYLCASSLHGMNTEAFFGQGTRLTVV.

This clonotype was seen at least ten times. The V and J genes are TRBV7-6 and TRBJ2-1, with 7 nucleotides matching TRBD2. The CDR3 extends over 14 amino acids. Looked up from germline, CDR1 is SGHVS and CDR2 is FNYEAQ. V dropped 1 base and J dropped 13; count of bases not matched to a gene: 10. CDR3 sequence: CASSLEDSGPLQFF. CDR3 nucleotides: TGTGCCAGCAGCTTAGAGGATAGCGGGCCTCTCCAGTTCTTC.

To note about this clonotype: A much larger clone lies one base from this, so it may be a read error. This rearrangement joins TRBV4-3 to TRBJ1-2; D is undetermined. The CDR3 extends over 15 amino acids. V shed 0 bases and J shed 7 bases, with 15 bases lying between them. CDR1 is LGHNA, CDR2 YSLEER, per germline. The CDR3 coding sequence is TGCGCCAGCAGCCAAGAGTTGGTCTCGGGCTGTGGCTACACCTTC. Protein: CASSQELVSGCGYTF.

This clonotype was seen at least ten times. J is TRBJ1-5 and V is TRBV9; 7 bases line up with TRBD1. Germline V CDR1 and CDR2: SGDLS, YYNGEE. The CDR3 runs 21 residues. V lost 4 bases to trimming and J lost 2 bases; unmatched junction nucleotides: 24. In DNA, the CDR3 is TGTGCCAGCAGCATGGAGACAGGGAGAGGAGGTTCTAGGTTTGGCAATCAGCCCCAGCATTTT. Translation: CASSMETGRGGSRFGNQPQHF.

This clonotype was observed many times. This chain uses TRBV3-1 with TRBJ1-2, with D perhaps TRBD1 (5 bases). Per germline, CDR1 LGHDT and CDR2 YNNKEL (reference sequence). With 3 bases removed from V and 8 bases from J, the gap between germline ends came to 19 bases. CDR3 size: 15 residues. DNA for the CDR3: TGTGCCAGCAGCCAGCTAGGACACACCGGCGGCGGCTACACCTTC. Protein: CASSQLGHTGGGYTF.